This entry is about one T cell receptor (beta chain). Antigen specificity is unknown. Per germline, CDR1 SSHAT and CDR2 FNYEAQ (reference sequence). Trimming pared 4 bases from V and 6 bases from J, leaving 11 bases between. The CDR3 has 13 residues. The source of the sample is a study of T cells after yellow fever vaccination. General observations from the study: Reappearance after the booster was observed for most primary-vaccination clones (about 96% CD4, over 70% CD8).

Using its own MiXCR run on the 5' RACE reads, TCRdb lists one record per CDR3 protein. The repertoire holds some 350,000 distinct CDR3 sequences, with approximately 10% as singletons. The receptor was derived from a man aged 18 to 30 who received the YFV17D yellow fever vaccine. V is TRBV7-7 and J is TRBJ2-3; no clear D gene. The source material was PBMCs, sampled on the day of the first yellow fever vaccination. The CDR3 reads CASSSRAWDTQYF. The CDR3 region has the DNA TGTGCCAGCAGCTCACGCGCTTGGGATACGCAGTATTTT.